These T cell receptor beta chains were read from a single sample in a study of cytomegalovirus exposure and HLA in healthy donors. The assay was immunoSEQ multiplex PCR, and TCRdb's table has in-frame clones only and misses some. The table records 330,000 or so clones, 75% to 90% of them present only once. Sequenced: PBMCs. All receptors derive from a woman aged 18-29 years in good health and CMV-seronegative. CDR3s include the opening cysteine and the closing phenylalanine or tryptophan. The order of the fields is J gene, V gene, CDR3 protein.

j_call: TRBJ2-1; v_call: TRBV6-6; cdr3_aa: CASRPAGNEQFF
j_call: TRBJ2-5; v_call: TRBV29-1; cdr3_aa: CSVAGLAGAREETQYF
j_call: TRBJ2-1; v_call: TRBV5-1; cdr3_aa: CASSSGDNEQFF
j_call: TRBJ1-2; v_call: TRBV30; cdr3_aa: CAWGHPGLHNYGYTF
j_call: TRBJ2-7; v_call: TRBV6-5; cdr3_aa: CASSPIAGGVYEQYF
j_call: TRBJ2-7; v_call: TRBV4-2; cdr3_aa: CASSQDRGPYEQYF
j_call: TRBJ2-1; v_call: TRBV6-1; cdr3_aa: CASSWTSGSEQFF
j_call: TRBJ1-2; v_call: TRBV10-3; cdr3_aa: CAITRTGDPYGYTF
j_call: TRBJ2-1; v_call: TRBV14; cdr3_aa: CASSPQGNEQFF
j_call: TRBJ2-2; v_call: TRBV5-4; cdr3_aa: CASSLPNTGELFF
j_call: TRBJ2-1; v_call: TRBV4-2; cdr3_aa: CASSFRLAGDSYNEQFF
j_call: TRBJ1-2; v_call: TRBV13; cdr3_aa: CASSETGFGYTF
j_call: TRBJ2-3; v_call: TRBV18; cdr3_aa: CASSPTGDTQYF
j_call: TRBJ1-4; v_call: TRBV15; cdr3_aa: CATSREHQAGNEKLFF
j_call: TRBJ2-1; v_call: TRBV2; cdr3_aa: CASGTSGGNNEQFF
j_call: TRBJ1-5; v_call: TRBV5-5; cdr3_aa: CASTLSPGEPQHF
j_call: TRBJ2-7; v_call: TRBV27; cdr3_aa: CASSVSGRARSYEQYF
j_call: TRBJ2-7; v_call: TRBV29-1; cdr3_aa: CSVDRGQNSYEQYF
j_call: TRBJ2-1; v_call: TRBV4-2; cdr3_aa: CASSQDGVAAYNEQFF
j_call: TRBJ2-2; v_call: TRBV5-4; cdr3_aa: CASSLYPGTSGRDTGELFF
j_call: TRBJ1-1; v_call: TRBV19; cdr3_aa: CASSIVGDRVNTEAFF
j_call: TRBJ2-7; v_call: TRBV28; cdr3_aa: CASSRLAMNYEQYF
j_call: TRBJ2-7; v_call: TRBV7-8; cdr3_aa: CASSLGTQGEQYF
j_call: TRBJ2-7; v_call: TRBV10-3; cdr3_aa: CAISEGEERLYEQYF